What follows are 14 T cell receptor beta chains derived from one specimen sequenced in a study of identical twins. TCRdb re-called the 5' RACE reads through MiXCR, storing one row per CDR3 protein. This repertoire shows a few hundred thousand distinct CDR3 sequences, roughly 9.5% found once; its top ten account for around 3.2%. The same data also went into a second study, on yellow fever vaccine responses in identical twins.

Sequences were obtained from PBMCs. The receptors derive from a young woman in good health.

This clonotype showed up many times. The V and J genes are TRBV5-4 and TRBJ2-7; D not certain. The germline CDR1 and CDR2 sequences are SGHNT and YYREEE (reference sequence). V lost 0 bases and J 6 bases, leaving 10 bases between the germline ends. The CDR3 extends over 13 amino acids. The CDR3 DNA is TGTGCCAGCAGCTTGGGGTCGGCTAGCGAGCAGTACTTC. Translation gives CASSLGSASEQYF.

This clonotype was detected only a few times. V is TRBV28 and J is TRBJ2-1; D is ambiguous. The CDR3 has 15 amino acids. Germline V gene data show CDR1 as MDHEN and CDR2 as SYDVKM. V lost 2 bases and J 6 bases, leaving 14 bases between the germline ends. The CDR3: CASSLGYSTPNEQFF. The CDR3 DNA follows: TGTGCCAGCAGTTTAGGATACAGTACCCCCAATGAGCAGTTCTTC.

This chain links TRBV5-1 with TRBJ2-1, with TRBD2 as a possible D gene (6 bases). Germline V gene lookup returns CDR1 SGHRS and CDR2 YFSETQ. Trimming removed 5 bases at V and 4 bases at J, with 13 bases between. The CDR3 length is 14 residues. Here the CDR3 DNA reads TGCGCCAGCAGATTCTCCGCGGGGTACAATGAGCAGTTCTTC. It specifies CASRFSAGYNEQFF.

As regards this clonotype: A clone one base away is much larger, so this may be a read error. This rearrangement joins TRBV7-2 to TRBJ2-7; D is uncertain. CDR1 is SGHTA, CDR2 FQGNSA, per germline. CDR3 size: 13 residues. V lost 6 bases and J lost 6, with 15 bases in between. The CDR3 DNA reads TGTGCCAGCAGGGATTCCAGGCTATCCGAGCAGTACTTC. It specifies CASRDSRLSEQYF. Drawing the rest from reference TRBV7-2 and TRBJ2-7, the complete variable domain is GAGVSQSPSNKVTEKGKDVELRCDPISGHTALYWYRQSLGQGLEFLIYFQGNSAPDKSGLPSDRFSAERTGGSVSTLTIQRTQQEDSAVYLCASRDSRLSEQYFGPGTRLTVT.

This chain joins TRBV13 and TRBJ2-7; 9 bases match TRBD1. Germline CDR1 and CDR2: PRHDT and FYEKMQ (reference sequence). The CDR3 has 18 residues. The J segment lost 1 base and the V segment lost 2 bases, leaving 12 bases of the junction unmatched. As DNA, the CDR3 is TGTGCCAGCAGCTTACAGCCGGGACAGGGATTTAGGTCCTACGAGCAGTACTTC. Translation gives CASSLQPGQGFRSYEQYF.

The chain recombines TRBV6-1 with TRBJ2-7; 7 nucleotides agree with TRBD1. Trimming cost V 5 bases and J 0 bases; bases outside gene matches: 4. The CDR3 sequence is 14 residues long. Per the germline V gene, CDR1 is MNHNS and CDR2 is SASEGT. CDR3 sequence: CASSRRDSSYEQYF. In nucleotides, the CDR3 is TGTGCCAGCAGTCGTCGGGACAGCTCCTACGAGCAGTACTTC.

In its sample, this clonotype was seen a few times. The chain carries TRBV7-9 and TRBJ2-2; D assignment may be TRBD1 or TRBD2 (5 bases each). Looked up from germline, CDR1 is SEHNR and CDR2 is FQNEAQ (reference sequence). Trimming removed 3 bases at V and 4 bases at J, with 12 bases between. The CDR3 spans 15 residues. The CDR3 nucleotides read TGTGCCAGCAGCTTCGGTGGGGCGGGCACCGGGGAGCTGTTTTTT. Amino acids: CASSFGGAGTGELFF.

This clonotype showed up many times. The gene calls are TRBV12-3 or TRBV12-4 and TRBJ1-4; D is unresolved. The CDR3 has 14 residues. V dropped 4 bases and J dropped 5 bases, with 11 bases sitting between them. CDR3 bases: TGTGCCAGCAGTTCTGGGAAACCCAATGAAAAACTGTTTTTT. This encodes CASSSGKPNEKLFF.

This clonotype was observed a handful of times. V usage is TRBV7-9 and J usage is TRBJ2-7, with 10 bases identical to TRBD1. The CDR3 runs to 15 residues. Trimming took 5 bases from V and 5 from J; bases not matched to a gene: 9. Per the germline V gene, CDR1 is SEHNR and CDR2 is FQNEAQ (reference sequence). CDR3 DNA: TGTGCCAGCAGCCTTCACCGGGACAGGGGTGACGAGCAGTACTTC. Translation gives CASSLHRDRGDEQYF.

J is TRBJ2-7 and V is TRBV12-3 or TRBV12-4, with no clear D. V lost 3 bases, J lost 4 bases, and 10 bases lay in between. CDR3 length equals 13 residues. The CDR3 loop reads CASSFDGLYEQYF. For the CDR3, the DNA is TGTGCCAGCAGTTTCGACGGATTGTACGAGCAGTACTTC.

Ten or more counts support this clonotype. As DNA, the CDR3 is TGCGCCAGCAGCTTGTTCGCCGGATCGAACACTGAAGCTTTCTTT. Protein sequence: CASSLFAGSNTEAFF. The chain uses TRBV5-1 and TRBJ1-1, with D unclear. Germline assignment: CDR1 SGHRS and CDR2 YFSETQ. Deletions cut 1 base from V and 1 base from J, with 11 bases between. The CDR3 extends over 15 amino acids.

This clonotype was found many times. The rearrangement links TRBV14 to TRBJ2-1; a weak D match, TRBD2 (6 bases). The CDR3 has 15 amino acids. Per the germline V gene, CDR1 is SGHDN and CDR2 is FVKESK. The germline V and J ends were trimmed by 0 bases and 5 bases, with 11 bases remaining between them. This chain's CDR3 is CASSQDPGLNNEQFF. The CDR3 DNA reads as TGTGCCAGCAGCCAAGATCCGGGACTCAACAATGAGCAGTTCTTC. The full variable domain, completed using reference TRBV14 and TRBJ2-1, is EAGVTQFPSHSVIEKGQTVTLRCDPISGHDNLYWYRRVMGKEIKFLLHFVKESKQDESGMPNNRFLAERTGGTYSTLKVQPAELEDSGVYFCASSQDPGLNNEQFFGPGTRLTVL.

In DNA form, the CDR3 reads TGTGCCAGCAGTCGTAGTTTATTTGCGTGGTTCTTC. Translation gives CASSRSLFAWFF. The chain carries TRBV5-6 and TRBJ2-1; D gene ambiguous. V dropped 5 bases and J dropped 15 bases, with 18 bases sitting between them. Germline loops: CDR1 SGHDT, CDR2 YYEEEE. CDR3 length: 12 residues.

This clonotype was recorded a few times. The chain has TRBV6-4 and TRBJ2-3; a weak D match, TRBD2 (7 bases). This CDR3 has 15 residues. The V end lost 0 bases, the J end lost 5 bases, and 12 bases lay between the germline ends. Germline CDR1 and CDR2: MRHNA and SNTAGT. CDR3 in DNA: TGTGCCAGCAGTGACTCCGGGGGGCGCAAAGATACGCAGTATTTT. Translated, it gives CASSDSGGRKDTQYF.